The clone carrying this T cell receptor beta chain was counted many times. Its cognate antigen is unknown. 5'RACE with constant-segment primers built TCRalpha and TCRbeta cDNA libraries with UMIs. TCRdb recomputed calls from the 5' RACE reads with MiXCR, one row per CDR3 protein. The table shows about 410,000 distinct CDR3 sequences, with about a quarter occurring only once. This sample was taken from a study of T-cell memory formation after mild COVID-19. Study context: TCR clusters showed largely donor specificity.

Points from the study as a whole: Several responding clones turned up in pre-infection memory, indicating that cross-reactive memory may have taken part. CD8+ contracting clones occupied EMRA, while CD4+ ones occupied mainly CM and EM.

The length of the CDR3 is 14 residues. Trimming took 0 bases from V and 1 from J, leaving 6 bases between them. From germline, CDR1 is SGHTS and CDR2 YDEGEE. Sequences were obtained from PBMCs or a T cell subset sorted from them (not recorded which). The rearrangement links TRBV5-8 to TRBJ2-3; D gene ambiguous. This TCR was recovered from an adult woman who had mild COVID-19 (a few samples of this study predate the infection). Cell type and time point are not known. The CDR3 bases are TGTGCCAGCAGCTTGGATTGGGGCACAGATACGCAGTATTTT. Encoded protein: CASSLDWGTDTQYF.